This TCR beta chain came from a study of cytotoxic CD8 clonotypes in ibrutinib-treated CLL. General observations from the study: Few clonotypes were public, and these shrank or held steady under treatment. At baseline, clonality was higher than in age-matched healthy donors and correlated with CD8+ counts.

Generated by immunoSEQ multiplex PCR, the TCRdb table keeps only in-frame clones and is missing some. The table has about 22,000 clones, around 73% seen once; the top ten hold 7% to 9.5%. The V end was cut by 4 bases, the J end by 7 bases, with 16 bases between. CDR1 is SGHNT, CDR2 YENEEA, per germline. This CDR3 comprises 15 residues. With regard to this clone: Its specificity is not known.

The J gene is TRBJ2-2, the V gene TRBV11-3; D gene unclear. Material: PBMCs, obtained before ibrutinib treatment. This sequence was found in a human donor with chronic lymphocytic leukemia. The CDR3 here is CASSSPSGYGGELFF. In nucleotides, the CDR3 is TGTGCCAGCAGCTCCCCCTCAGGCTACGGCGGGGAGCTGTTTTTT.